This T cell receptor (beta chain) was sequenced during a study of blood T cell repertoires in COVID-19. The method was immunoSEQ multiplex PCR; TCRdb's version includes in-frame clones alone and lacks a portion of them. The repertoire has 200,000 to 300,000 clones, approximately 85% of them found once; the top ten carry 5.1%. CDR1 MNHEY and CDR2 SVGAGI come from the germline V gene. The CDR3 sequence is 15 residues long. With 5 bases clipped from V and 0 bases from J, the junction kept 4 bases outside the gene matches. The chain is built from TRBV6-5 and TRBJ1-5, with TRBD1 matching over 7 bases. The sequenced sample was peripheral blood. The sequence came from a man aged 50-59 years with COVID-19, enrolled during active disease. CDR3 in amino acids: CASSIQGNSNQPQHF. CDR3 sequence (DNA): TGTGCCAGCAGTATACAGGGGAATAGCAATCAGCCCCAGCATTTT.